This T cell receptor beta chain appears in the sequencing data of a study of cytomegalovirus exposure and HLA in healthy donors. Study conclusions and caveats: Most TCR beta V segments were productive about 90% or about 30% of the time in an earlier analysis. Exclusion as indistinguishable affected some V segments, including TRBV6-2 and TRBV6-3. Reportedly, HLA-A and HLA-B alleles of most subjects were accurately predicted from TCR beta. It is likely that the observed cluster of highly shared sequence variants was a sequencing artifact.

It was with 60 Vbeta and 13 Jbeta primers that the PCR ran. Using immunoSEQ multiplex PCR, the repertoire was profiled, and TCRdb retains in-frame clones only, with some absent. Of 170,000 or so clones in the sample, 75% to 85% were seen once. This CDR3 region has 18 residues. Germline lookup yields CDR1 MNHEY and CDR2 SMNVEV (reference sequence). J lost 6 bases, V lost 0 bases, and 5 bases had no gene match. This clone was seen only a few times. Its antigen is still unknown. The sequence derives from a woman aged 30 to 39 in good health and CMV-seronegative. V usage is TRBV27 and J usage is TRBJ2-2, with 15 bases fitting TRBD2. Sequencing was carried out using PBMCs. CDR3: CASSLSGLAGGYAGELFF. DNA of the CDR3: TGTGCCAGCAGTTTATCGGGACTAGCGGGAGGTTATGCCGGGGAGCTGTTTTTT.